This TCR beta chain was identified during a study of Ad26.COV2.S vaccination and SARS-CoV-2 variants. General observations from the study: Ad26.COV2.S recipients had broader spike-specific TCRs (P = 0.0014). Total T cell responses, in the TCR breadth and depth analyses, may have been underestimated.

In regard to this clone: Its antigen remains unknown.

Here immunoSEQ multiplex PCR was the method, and the copy in TCRdb shows in-frame clones only, minus some. Of fewer than 400,000 clones listed, around 81% are singletons. The treatment here: some 20 received Ad26.COV2.S at low or high dose, single or two shots; about 5 received placebo; per-sample allocation not given. All samples were drawn on day 63, counting from the first vaccine or placebo injection. The individual, an adult aged 18-55 years, was a donor in Boston. The CDR3 has 14 amino acids. In germline, CDR1 is ENHRY, CDR2 SYGVKD. V was trimmed by 0 bases and J by 5 bases, leaving 7 bases between them.

The starting material was peripheral blood, obtained in a trial of Ad26.COV2.S vaccine versus placebo. The V and J genes are TRBV10-3 and TRBJ1-4; D unresolved. The TCR originated in a person between 18 and 65 years old who received the Ad26.COV2.S COVID-19 vaccine or a placebo. The CDR3 loop is CAISESSPNEKLFF. The CDR3 bases are TGTGCCATCAGTGAGTCGAGCCCCAATGAAAAACTGTTTTTT.